In its sample, the clone carrying this T cell receptor beta chain was seen a few times. This record comes from a study of blood T cells in healthy people across ages. The second PCR ran about 6 to 11 cycles with a sample-barcoded 5' primer and J-beta primers. Each cDNA molecule received a tag from a template-switch adaptor that had 12 random nucleotides. MiXCR, applied by TCRdb to the 5' RACE reads, yields one record per CDR3 protein. Here the sample spans about 940,000 distinct CDR3 sequences, approximately 49% being singletons. V was cut by 7 bases and J by 3 bases, with 11 bases left in between. Germline V gene data show CDR1 as SGHVS and CDR2 as FQNEAQ. This CDR3 is 13 amino acids long.

The material sequenced was blood. This receptor was identified in a man aged 25-45 years in good health. The chain has TRBV7-8 and TRBJ2-3; tentatively, D is TRBD2 (6 bases). Here the CDR3 reads CASNIAGTDTQYF. In nucleotides, the CDR3 is TGTGCCAGCAACATTGCGGGGACAGATACGCAGTATTTT.